One and the same sample provided the 23 T cell receptor beta chains below, sequenced in a study of T-cell reconstitution after alpha-beta-depleted transplantation in children. Unique molecular identifiers were used in preparing the TCRbeta library. TCRdb recomputed calls from the PCR reads with MiXCR, one row per CDR3 protein. The table has nearly 20,000 distinct CDR3 sequences, 13% seen once. Here the sequenced sample was PBMCs, mostly from graft donor cells, taken 60 days after TCRalphabeta/CD19-depleted stem cell transplant. The receptor set was obtained from a female patient between 2 and 15 years old who had a stem cell transplant for congenital amegakaryocytic thrombocytopenia, so the T cells may come from the graft donor.

This chain links TRBV20-1 with TRBJ2-7; the match to TRBD1 covers 7 bases. This CDR3 comprises 13 residues. J gave up 2 bases and V 6 bases, and 7 bases lay outside the gene matches. The germline gives CDR1 DFQATT, CDR2 SNEGSKA (reference sequence). CDR3: CSAEDRVTYEQYF. The CDR3 nucleotides read TGCAGTGCAGAAGACAGGGTGACCTACGAGCAGTACTTC.

In its sample, this clonotype was seen many times. The V and J genes are TRBV10-3 and TRBJ2-7, with 8 bases fitting TRBD2. Germline V gene data show CDR1 as ENHRY and CDR2 as SYGVKD. This CDR3 spans 14 amino acids. J lost 4 bases, V lost 2 bases, and 4 bases had no gene match. The CDR3 sequence: CAISEAGGIYEQYF. In DNA form, the CDR3 reads TGTGCCATCAGTGAGGCGGGAGGTATTTACGAGCAGTACTTC.

This clonotype has a count of ten or more. The genes are TRBV5-1 and TRBJ2-5, with 11 bases matching TRBD2. Trimming at V came to 6 bases and at J to 2 bases, leaving 9 bases not matched to a gene. The CDR3 is made up of 16 amino acids. Germline CDR1 SGHRS, CDR2 YFSETQ. The CDR3 reads CASTSLAGGIQETQYF. In DNA form, the CDR3 reads TGCGCCAGCACCAGTCTAGCGGGAGGAATACAAGAGACCCAGTACTTC.

This clonotype was picked up many times. The gene calls are TRBV20-1 and TRBJ2-5; 11 nucleotides line up with TRBD2. The CDR3 extends over 15 amino acids. The junction had 10 bases not matched to a gene; V was cut back by 6 bases and J by 4 bases. CDR1 is DFQATT and CDR2 is SNEGSKA in the germline V gene (reference sequence). The CDR3 is CSATTLTSGTETQYF. CDR3 DNA: TGCAGTGCCACCACCCTGACTAGCGGGACAGAGACCCAGTACTTC.

The chain employs TRBV6-1 and TRBJ1-3; D is undetermined. The CDR3 is 14 amino acids. V was pared by 1 base and J by 4 bases, with 8 bases between. CDR1 is MNHNS and CDR2 is SASEGT in the germline V gene. The CDR3, as DNA: TGTGCCAGCAGTGAAGTACCCACAGGAAACACCATATATTTT. Translating it yields CASSEVPTGNTIYF.

In this sample, this clonotype turned up many times. CDR3 nucleotides: TGTGCCAGCAGCTCCGCAGGACAGGGGGCGGCTTTCTTT. It specifies CASSSAGQGAAFF. The chain is built from TRBV7-9 and TRBJ1-1; 11 positions match TRBD1. V was clipped by 4 bases and J by 11 bases; unmatched bases: 6. The CDR3 consists of 13 residues. Germline assignment: CDR1 SEHNR and CDR2 FQNEAQ (reference sequence).

This clonotype occurred many times. V and J are TRBV5-1 and TRBJ1-4; the D is unclear. The CDR3 is 14 amino acids. CDR1 SGHRS and CDR2 YFSETQ come from the germline V gene. The germline V and J ends were trimmed by 2 bases and 8 bases, with 13 bases remaining between them. The CDR3 loop is CASSLLAGEEKLFF. Written as DNA, the CDR3 is TGCGCCAGCAGCTTATTAGCAGGCGAGGAAAAACTGTTTTTT.

This clonotype was picked up many times. The rearrangement links TRBV29-1 to TRBJ2-6, with D perhaps assigned TRBD1 or TRBD2 (6 bases each). Between the trimmed V and J ends, which lost 5 bases and 4 bases, there was a span of 9 bases. Germline lookup yields CDR1 SQVTM and CDR2 ANQGSEA. This CDR3 contains 13 residues. Written as DNA, the CDR3 is TGCAGCGTTCAGGGGAGGGGGGCCAACGTCCTGACTTTC. It encodes CSVQGRGANVLTF.

DNA for the CDR3: TGCAGCCTCTCGAAGACAGATACGCAGTATTTT. Translation: CSLSKTDTQYF. The rearrangement joins TRBV29-1 to TRBJ2-3; D unresolved. CDR3 length: 11 amino acids. Germline CDR1 reads SQVTM; CDR2 reads ANQGSEA. The germline V and J ends were trimmed by 8 bases and 3 bases, with 9 bases remaining between them.

This sequence joins TRBV5-4 and TRBJ2-3, with 7 nucleotides matching TRBD1. The germline gives CDR1 SGHNT, CDR2 YYREEE (reference sequence). V shed 4 bases, J shed 1 base, and the junction held 3 bases outside the gene matches. This CDR3 spans 14 amino acids. CDR3 region: CASSLQGGTDTQYF. Written as DNA, the CDR3 is TGTGCCAGCAGCCTCCAGGGGGGCACAGATACGCAGTATTTT.

This clonotype showed up just once. This sequence may be a read error, since a much larger clone differs from it by one base. This chain links TRBV10-3 with TRBJ1-2; D unresolved. V was shortened by 3 bases and J by 7 bases, with 12 bases between the two germline ends. The germline CDR1 and CDR2 sequences are ENHRY and SYGVKD. The CDR3 length is 13 residues. CDR3 nucleotides: TGTGCCATCAGTGACGTCTTAGGGATTGGCTACACCTTC. Translation: CAISDVLGIGYTF.

The table lists this clonotype with many counts. V is TRBV11-2 and J is TRBJ2-2, with a tentative D call TRBD1 (6 bases). Trimming shortened V by 0 bases and J by 5 bases, and 10 bases separated the two germline ends. This CDR3 region has 15 residues. CDR1 SGHAT and CDR2 FQNNGV come from the germline V gene. In DNA form, the CDR3 reads TGTGCCAGCAGCTTAGAACAGGGATGGACCGGGGAGCTGTTTTTT. This encodes CASSLEQGWTGELFF.

This clonotype was counted ten times or more. The chain has TRBV5-1 and TRBJ1-4; D is ambiguous. Germline CDR1 is SGHRS and CDR2 is YFSETQ. Trimming cost V 0 bases and J 0 bases, with 3 bases left between them. The CDR3 sequence is 14 residues long. CDR3 sequence reads: CASSLGATNEKLFF. The CDR3 DNA is TGCGCCAGCAGCTTGGGGGCAACTAATGAAAAACTGTTTTTT.

The gene calls are TRBV5-4 and TRBJ2-7; D not resolved. This CDR3 region has 12 residues. CDR1 SGHNT and CDR2 YYREEE come from the germline V gene (reference sequence). Trimming pared 4 bases from V and 4 bases from J, leaving 9 bases between. CDR3 sequence reads: CASSPNDYEQYF. In DNA, the CDR3 is TGTGCCAGCAGCCCTAATGATTACGAGCAGTACTTC. Variable domain in full (rest from reference TRBV5-4 and TRBJ2-7): ETGVTQSPTHLIKTRGQQVTLRCSSQSGHNTVSWYQQALGQGPQFIFQYYREEENGRGNFPPRFSGLQFPNYSSELNVNALELDDSALYLCASSPNDYEQYFGPGTRLTVT.

This clonotype was recorded at least ten times. V is TRBV20-1 and J is TRBJ2-2; 8 bases are shared with TRBD2. The CDR3 totals 14 residues. The V gene end was trimmed by 6 bases and the J gene end by 2 bases; junction bases not matched to a gene: 5. Germline CDR1 is DFQATT and CDR2 is SNEGSKA (reference sequence). CDR3 protein: CSAPGRANTGELFF. The CDR3 nucleotides are TGCAGTGCCCCCGGGAGGGCCAACACCGGGGAGCTGTTTTTT.

This clonotype showed up many times. The V call is TRBV6-1, the J call TRBJ2-1; TRBD1 is a possible D gene (6 bases). Germline values: CDR1 MNHNS, CDR2 SASEGT. The CDR3 extends over 15 amino acids. V lost 7 bases and J lost 2, with 15 bases in between. The CDR3 region is CASKGRQEAYNEQFF. In DNA form, the CDR3 reads TGTGCCAGCAAGGGACGACAGGAGGCCTACAATGAGCAGTTCTTC.

This clonotype was counted ten times or more. This rearrangement joins TRBV20-1 to TRBJ2-1; D remains unclear. V shed 3 bases and J shed 5 bases, with 14 bases lying between them. The CDR3 extends over 14 amino acids. Per the germline V gene, CDR1 is DFQATT and CDR2 is SNEGSKA (reference sequence). The CDR3 DNA sequence: TGCAGTGCTAGGGGGTTCCGTCGAAACAATGAGCAGTTCTTC. This encodes CSARGFRRNNEQFF.

This clonotype was seen many times. The chain recombines TRBV5-1 with TRBJ2-3; 11 nucleotides align to TRBD2. J lost 5 bases, V lost 1 base, and 0 bases had no gene match. The CDR3 spans 14 residues. Germline V gives CDR1 SGHRS, CDR2 YFSETQ. CDR3 in amino acids: CASSLTSGRDTQYF. CDR3 bases: TGCGCCAGCAGCTTGACTAGCGGGAGAGATACGCAGTATTTT.

This clonotype appeared many times. The chain employs TRBV5-6 and TRBJ2-1, with 9 bases aligning to TRBD2. Germline V lookup: CDR1 SGHDT, CDR2 YYEEEE. CDR3 length equals 15 residues. V lost 4 bases and J lost 5; bases outside the gene matches: 7. The CDR3 loop is CASSTKREAHNEQFF. CDR3 bases: TGTGCCAGCAGCACCAAGCGGGAGGCACACAATGAGCAGTTCTTC.

This chain links TRBV6-2 or TRBV6-3 with TRBJ2-1, with 7 bases fitting TRBD2. Looked up from germline, CDR1 is MNHEY and CDR2 is SVGEGT. V shed 5 bases, J shed 4 bases, and the junction held 5 bases outside the gene matches. The CDR3 has 14 residues. CDR3 protein: CASSLGTTYNEQFF. The CDR3, as DNA: TGTGCCAGCAGTCTCGGGACTACATACAATGAGCAGTTCTTC.

This clonotype was observed a single time. The CDR3 loop reads CASSLVDTGDNEQFF. The CDR3 DNA reads TGTGCCAGCAGCTTAGTTGATACAGGCGACAATGAGCAGTTCTTC. The genes are TRBV7-9 and TRBJ2-1; D possibly corresponds to TRBD1 (5 bases). Trimming took 1 base from V and 5 from J, leaving 12 bases between them. Germline V CDR1 and CDR2: SEHNR, FQNEAQ (reference sequence). This CDR3 spans 15 amino acids. The entire variable domain, with the rest obtained from reference TRBV7-9 and TRBJ2-1, is as follows: DTGVSQNPRHKITKRGQNVTFRCDPISEHNRLYWYRQTLGQGPEFLTYFQNEAQLEKSRLLSDRFSAERPKGSFSTLEIQRTEQGDSAMYLCASSLVDTGDNEQFFGPGTRLTVL.

This clonotype came up many times. The genes are TRBV5-1 and TRBJ1-3, with 9 bases that match TRBD1. Germline assignment: CDR1 SGHRS and CDR2 YFSETQ. Unmatched junction bases numbered 9, after V lost 4 bases and J lost 4 bases. The CDR3 sequence is 16 residues long. The CDR3 DNA sequence: TGCGCCAGCAGCGTTAATCCCGGGACAGGGGGAAACACCATATATTTT. Translated, it gives CASSVNPGTGGNTIYF.

The V and J genes are TRBV5-1 and TRBJ1-1; no clear D gene. CDR1 is SGHRS and CDR2 is YFSETQ in the germline V gene. The length of the CDR3 is 11 residues. Trimming shortened V by 7 bases and J by 9 bases, and 13 bases separated the two germline ends. The CDR3 reads CASELGGKAFF. CDR3 DNA: TGCGCCAGCGAGCTGGGCGGGAAAGCTTTCTTT.